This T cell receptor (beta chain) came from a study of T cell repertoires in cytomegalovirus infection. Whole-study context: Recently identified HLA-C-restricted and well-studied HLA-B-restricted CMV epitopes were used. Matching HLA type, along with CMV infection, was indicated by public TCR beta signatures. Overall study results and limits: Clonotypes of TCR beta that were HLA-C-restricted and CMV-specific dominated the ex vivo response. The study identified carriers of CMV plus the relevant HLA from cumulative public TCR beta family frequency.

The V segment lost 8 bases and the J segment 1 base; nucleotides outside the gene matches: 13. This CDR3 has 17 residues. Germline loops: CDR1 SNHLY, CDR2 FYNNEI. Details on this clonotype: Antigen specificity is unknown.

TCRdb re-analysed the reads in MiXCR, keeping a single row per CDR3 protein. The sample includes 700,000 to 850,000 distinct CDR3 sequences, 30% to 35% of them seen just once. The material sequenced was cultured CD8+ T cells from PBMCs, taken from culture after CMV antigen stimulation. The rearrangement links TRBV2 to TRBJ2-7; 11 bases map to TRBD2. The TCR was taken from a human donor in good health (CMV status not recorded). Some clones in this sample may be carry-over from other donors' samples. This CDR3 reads CASRGASGGNPSYEQYF. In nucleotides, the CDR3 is TGTGCCAGCCGAGGGGCTAGCGGGGGGAACCCTTCCTACGAGCAGTACTTC.